These 22 T cell receptor beta chains originate from one sample sequenced in a study of Tregs in tolerant kidney transplant recipients. Produced via immunoSEQ multiplex PCR; TCRdb's table is partial and in-frame only. The table has over 50,000 clones, approximately 85% seen once. The sample in question was Tregs from blood, obtained before the transplant. All receptors derive from a human donor who received a combined kidney and bone marrow transplant.

The J gene is TRBJ1-2, the V gene TRBV30, with D hard to call. Trimming took off 5 bases at V and 5 bases at J, with 15 bases between the two ends. Per the germline V gene, CDR1 is GTSNPN and CDR2 is SVGIG (reference sequence). The CDR3 is 13 residues long. CDR3 coding DNA: TGTGCCTGGGCCTCGGGGTCGATTTATGGCTACACCTTC. Protein: CAWASGSIYGYTF.

The chain is built from TRBV6-6 and TRBJ1-1, with 12 nucleotides matching TRBD1. Germline V gives CDR1 MNHNY, CDR2 SVGAGI (reference sequence). This CDR3 contains 14 residues. The J segment lost 11 bases and the V segment lost 7 bases, leaving 11 bases of the junction unmatched. The CDR3 DNA is TGTGCCAGCACCCGGGACAGGGGGCGCGTGGGGGCTTTCTTT. It is translated as CASTRDRGRVGAFF.

The J gene is TRBJ2-5, the V gene TRBV9; TRBD1 matches at 8 bases. Germline loops: CDR1 SGDLS, CDR2 YYNGEE. This CDR3 contains 15 residues. The V gene end was trimmed by 0 bases and the J gene end by 5 bases; junction bases not matched to a gene: 6. In nucleotides, the CDR3 is TGTGCCAGCAGCGTAGGGCAGGGGGCTTATGAGACCCAGTACTTC. Residues: CASSVGQGAYETQYF. The full variable domain, completed using reference TRBV9 and TRBJ2-5, is DSGVTQTPKHLITATGQRVTLRCSPRSGDLSVYWYQQSLDQGLQFLIQYYNGEERAKGNILERFSAQQFPDLHSELNLSSLELGDSALYFCASSVGQGAYETQYFGPGTRLLVL.

This rearrangement joins TRBV5-6 to TRBJ1-1; TRBD1 matches 10 bases. V was pared by 4 bases and J by 5 bases, with 5 bases of the junction left unmatched. CDR1 and CDR2 from the germline V gene are SGHDT and YYEEEE. The CDR3 runs 14 residues. This CDR3 reads CASSGWTGGTEAFF. Here the CDR3 DNA reads TGTGCCAGCAGCGGCTGGACAGGGGGGACTGAAGCTTTCTTT.

There are a few counts of this clone. The chain recombines TRBV15 with TRBJ2-1; D is possibly TRBD2 (6 bases). V lost 1 base to trimming and J lost 6 bases, with 19 bases between them. CDR3 length equals 17 residues. The germline V gene encodes CDR1 LNHNV and CDR2 YYDKDF (reference sequence). The CDR3 DNA reads TGTGCCACCAGCAGAGGGGCACTAGCCCTCTTGGTCAATGAGCAGTTCTTC. Protein: CATSRGALALLVNEQFF.

V is TRBV7-2 and J is TRBJ1-6, with 7 bases that match TRBD1. Germline assignment: CDR1 SGHTA and CDR2 FQGNSA. The CDR3 covers 13 residues. V gave up 5 bases and J gave up 7 bases; unmatched junction bases: 2. The CDR3 DNA reads as TGTGCCAGCAGCCGGGACAGAAATTCACCCCTCCACTTT. Its protein product is CASSRDRNSPLHF.

The chain is built from TRBV15 and TRBJ1-1, with D unclear. Germline-derived CDR1 and CDR2 are LNHNV and YYDKDF (reference sequence). CDR3 size: 14 residues. Between the trimmed V and J ends, which lost 7 bases and 2 bases, there was a span of 14 bases. CDR3 DNA: TGTGCCACCACCTGGGGAATCGAAAACACTGAAGCTTTCTTT. Protein product: CATTWGIENTEAFF. The full variable domain, rest sourced from reference TRBV15 and TRBJ1-1, is DAMVIQNPRYQVTQFGKPVTLSCSQTLNHNVMYWYQQKSSQAPKLLFHYYDKDFNNEADTPDNFQSRRPNTSFCFLDIRSPGLGDTAMYLCATTWGIENTEAFFGQGTRLTVV.

This CDR3 is CASRQQGVEQFF. In nucleotides, the CDR3 is TGTGCCAGCAGGCAACAGGGGGTTGAGCAGTTCTTC. The chain carries TRBV2 and TRBJ2-1, with 8 positions matching TRBD1. V lost 6 bases to trimming and J lost 9 bases; unmatched junction nucleotides: 4. Germline CDR1 SNHLY, CDR2 FYNNEI. The CDR3 sequence is 12 residues long. The full variable domain, its missing parts supplied by reference TRBV2 and TRBJ2-1, is EPEVTQTPSHQVTQMGQEVILRCVPISNHLYFYWYRQILGQKVEFLVSFYNNEISEKSEIFDDQFSVERPDGSNFTLKIRSTKLEDSAMYFCASRQQGVEQFFGPGTRLTVL.

This chain links TRBV5-4 with TRBJ2-5, with TRBD2 as a possible D gene (7 bases). Germline V lookup: CDR1 SGHNT, CDR2 YYREEE (reference sequence). V was pared by 7 bases and J by 6 bases, with 19 bases between. The CDR3 totals 14 residues. The CDR3 DNA reads TGTGCCAGCTCCTCCGATGGGGGGGCAAAGACCCAGTACTTC. This sequence encodes CASSSDGGAKTQYF.

The rearrangement joins TRBV18 to TRBJ1-1, with a tentative D call TRBD1 (5 bases). Trimming removed 3 bases at V and 8 bases at J, with 22 bases between. Germline V gene lookup returns CDR1 KGHSH and CDR2 LQKENI. There are 16 residues in the CDR3. The CDR3 DNA reads TGTGCCAGCTCACCGAATAGTGTCAGGGTAGCCGGAGAAGCTTTCTTT. Protein product: CASSPNSVRVAGEAFF. The full variable domain, completed using reference TRBV18 and TRBJ1-1, is NAGVMQNPRHLVRRRGQEARLRCSPMKGHSHVYWYRQLPEEGLKFMVYLQKENIIDESGMPKERFSAEFPKEGPSILRIQQVVRGDSAAYFCASSPNSVRVAGEAFFGQGTRLTVV.

The chain carries TRBV7-2 and TRBJ2-5; no reliable D call. The CDR3 has 13 amino acids. V lost 1 base, J lost 4 bases, and 7 bases lay in between. Germline V gene lookup returns CDR1 SGHTA and CDR2 FQGNSA. This chain's CDR3 is CASSLEWRETQYF. The CDR3, as DNA: TGTGCCAGCAGCTTAGAGTGGAGAGAGACCCAGTACTTC.

The genes are TRBV9 and TRBJ2-1; the match to TRBD1 covers 12 bases. V shed 4 bases, J shed 7 bases, and the junction held 6 bases outside the gene matches. The CDR3 is 15 residues long. Per germline, CDR1 SGDLS and CDR2 YYNGEE. CDR3 amino acids: CASSQGQGAANEQFF. The CDR3 DNA reads TGTGCCAGCAGCCAGGGACAGGGGGCGGCTAATGAGCAGTTCTTC.

The count of this clone is one. This chain links TRBV2 with TRBJ1-3; unclear D gene. Between the trimmed V and J ends, which lost 7 bases and 8 bases, there was a span of 18 bases. The CDR3 has 14 residues. From germline, CDR1 is SNHLY and CDR2 FYNNEI. The CDR3 sequence: CASIAGGLSYTIYF. The CDR3 coding sequence is TGTGCCAGCATCGCAGGCGGTCTTTCGTACACCATATATTTT. The full variable domain, with the rest looked up from reference TRBV2 and TRBJ1-3, is EPEVTQTPSHQVTQMGQEVILRCVPISNHLYFYWYRQILGQKVEFLVSFYNNEISEKSEIFDDQFSVERPDGSNFTLKIRSTKLEDSAMYFCASIAGGLSYTIYFGEGSWLTVV.

V and J are TRBV7-2 and TRBJ2-4, with D hard to call. The V gene's germline CDR1 is SGHTA and CDR2 FQGNSA. V was pared by 1 base and J by 9 bases, with 16 bases between. This CDR3 region has 15 residues. Written as DNA, the CDR3 is TGTGCCAGCAGCTTAGTCGCCGCCGACTTCGGCATTCAGTACTTC. Its protein product is CASSLVAADFGIQYF.

The gene calls are TRBV7-2 and TRBJ1-1; D may be TRBD1 (5 bases). Germline assignment: CDR1 SGHTA and CDR2 FQGNSA. The V gene lost 1 base and the J gene lost 10 bases, with 13 bases spanning the gap. CDR3 length equals 13 residues. In DNA, the CDR3 is TGTGCCAGCAGCTTAGGAGGGGCGCGAGCAGCTTTCTTT. Encoded protein: CASSLGGARAAFF.

This clone was seen a handful of times. V gene TRBV5-1 combines with J gene TRBJ2-6; D unresolved. The germline gives CDR1 SGHRS, CDR2 YFSETQ. CDR3 size: 16 residues. Trimming took off 1 base at V and 1 base at J, with 9 bases between the two ends. CDR3 residues: CASSLLGESGANVLTF. CDR3 nucleotide sequence: TGCGCCAGCAGCTTGCTCGGAGAGTCTGGGGCCAACGTCCTGACTTTC. Looking up the rest from reference TRBV5-1 and TRBJ2-6 gives the full variable domain: KAGVTQTPRYLIKTRGQQVTLSCSPISGHRSVSWYQQTPGQGLQFLFEYFSETQRNKGNFPGRFSGRQFSNSRSEMNVSTLELGDSALYLCASSLLGESGANVLTFGAGSRLTVL.

This chain links TRBV18 with TRBJ1-5, with D perhaps matching TRBD1 (6 bases). This CDR3 has 15 residues. Germline lookup yields CDR1 KGHSH and CDR2 LQKENI. The germline V and J ends were trimmed by 4 bases and 0 bases, with 10 bases remaining between them. The CDR3 sequence is CASSLGQISNQPQHF. CDR3 bases: TGTGCCAGCTCACTCGGACAGATTAGCAATCAGCCCCAGCATTTT.

The chain has TRBV27 and TRBJ2-3, with 11 bases that match TRBD2. Germline V gene data show CDR1 as MNHEY and CDR2 as SMNVEV (reference sequence). The CDR3 totals 14 residues. V was clipped by 4 bases and J by 8 bases; unmatched bases: 5. In nucleotides, the CDR3 is TGTGCCAGCAGTTCCTTTAGCGGGGGGGGTACGCAGTATTTT. It codes for CASSSFSGGGTQYF.

The V and J genes are TRBV2 and TRBJ2-3; a possible D gene is TRBD2 (6 bases). The germline V gene encodes CDR1 SNHLY and CDR2 FYNNEI. Trimming pared 6 bases from V and 2 bases from J, leaving 15 bases between. The CDR3 consists of 15 residues. The DNA of the CDR3 is TGTGCCAGCAGCGCGGGACTCATATTCACAGATACGCAGTATTTT. It yields the protein CASSAGLIFTDTQYF.

Comments on this clone: Other DNA sequences from this sample encode an identical CDR3 as well. The genes are TRBV5-1 and TRBJ2-7; D remains unclear. The CDR3 length is 12 residues. Germline-derived CDR1 and CDR2 are SGHRS and YFSETQ. Deletions cut 8 bases from V and 0 bases from J, with 9 bases between. The CDR3 protein is CASSLSSYEQYF. The CDR3 coding sequence is TGCGCCAGTAGCCTTAGCTCCTACGAGCAGTACTTC.

The chain joins TRBV7-9 to TRBJ1-1, with D possibly matching TRBD1 (6 bases). There are 13 residues in the CDR3. Per germline, CDR1 SEHNR and CDR2 FQNEAQ (reference sequence). V gave up 5 bases and J gave up 1 base, with 8 bases separating them. The CDR3 DNA is TGTGCCAGCAGCGCCAGGGGGAACACTGAAGCTTTCTTT. The encoded protein is CASSARGNTEAFF.

This chain joins TRBV11-2 and TRBJ2-2; 9 bases fit TRBD2. CDR1 SGHAT and CDR2 FQNNGV come from the germline V gene. V lost 3 bases to trimming and J lost 10 bases; unmatched junction nucleotides: 9. CDR3 length: 15 residues. This CDR3 reads CASSFSGRFSEELFF. CDR3 nucleotide sequence: TGTGCCAGCAGCTTCAGCGGGAGGTTTTCCGAGGAGCTGTTTTTT.